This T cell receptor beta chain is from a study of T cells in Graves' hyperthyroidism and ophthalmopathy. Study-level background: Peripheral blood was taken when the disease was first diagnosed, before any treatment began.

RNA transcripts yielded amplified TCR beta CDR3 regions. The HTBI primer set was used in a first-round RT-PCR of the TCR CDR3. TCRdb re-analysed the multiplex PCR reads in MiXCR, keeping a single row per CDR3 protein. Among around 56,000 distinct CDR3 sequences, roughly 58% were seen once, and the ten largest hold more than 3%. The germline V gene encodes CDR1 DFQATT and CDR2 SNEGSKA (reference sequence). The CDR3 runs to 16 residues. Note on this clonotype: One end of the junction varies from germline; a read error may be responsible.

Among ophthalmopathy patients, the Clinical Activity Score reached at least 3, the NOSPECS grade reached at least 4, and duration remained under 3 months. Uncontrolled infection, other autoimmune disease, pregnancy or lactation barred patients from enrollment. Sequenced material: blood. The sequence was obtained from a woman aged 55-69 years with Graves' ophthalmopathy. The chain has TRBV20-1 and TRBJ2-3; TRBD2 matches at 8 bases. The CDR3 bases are TGCAATGCTAGAGATCCAGAGACTAGCGGCACAGATACGCAGTATTTT. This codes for CNARDPETSGTDTQYF.